This T cell receptor (beta chain) was recovered during a study of blood T cell repertoires in COVID-19. In the study overall: Specimens from acute and convalescent COVID-19 originated in the United States, Italy and Spain.

Germline V lookup: CDR1 DFQATT, CDR2 SNEGSKA (reference sequence). The junction had 2 bases not matched to a gene; V was cut back by 3 bases and J by 6 bases. This CDR3 is built from 11 residues. As handled by the study authors: The assay estimated nucleated cells by amplifying reference gene primers. Sequencing used immunoSEQ multiplex PCR; TCRdb keeps in-frame clones, though not all of them. V, J and clone size were drawn from that table, and D and trimming were deduced from the DNA. Of 450,000 to 500,000 clones in the sample, approximately 86% were seen once. Participant reports of clinical history set cohort assignment. All recovered Cohort 3 donors got two negative PCRs, got clearance, or saw symptom resolution.

The V call is TRBV20-1, the J call TRBJ2-7, with 7 bases that match TRBD2. The clonotype originates from an older woman who had recovered from COVID-19. The sequencing sample was made of PBMCs or T cells enriched from blood (not recorded which). The CDR3 loop is CSARGGPEQYF. DNA for the CDR3: TGCAGTGCTAGGGGAGGGCCCGAGCAGTACTTC.